A selection of T cell receptor beta chains follows, all from one sample in a study of CD8+ T cells in alopecia areata. Here immunoSEQ multiplex PCR was the method, and the copy in TCRdb shows in-frame clones only, minus some. The data hold 70,000 or so clones, with 60% observed a single time. Sequenced here: CD8+ T cells sorted from blood, sampled at week 0. The receptors here all came from a human donor with alopecia areata. Each CDR3 is given with its conserved first and last residue. A D gene is named only where the DNA matches it firmly. Not all rows give a size; the values are once, few, many and, for expanded clones, a class.

size	V	J	D	DNA	CDR3
-	TRBV27	TRBJ2-2	-	TGTGCCAGCAGACCCCTTCCCCCGGGAAGTGGCACCGGGGAGCTGTTTTTT	CASRPLPPGSGTGELFF
-	TRBV4-1	TRBJ2-7	TRBD2	TGCGCCAGCAGCCAAATGGGGGGGGACGAGCAGTACTTC	CASSQMGGDEQYF
-	TRBV4-1	TRBJ2-7	TRBD1	TGCGCCAGCAGCCAAGTACTGGAACTTTCGGACAGGGTCGAGCAGTACTTC	CASSQVLELSDRVEQYF
-	TRBV29-1	TRBJ2-3	-	TGCAGCGTTGAAGAGGGTGGGAGATATACAGATACGCAGTATTTT	CSVEEGGRYTDTQYF
-	TRBV4-3	TRBJ1-2	-	TGCGCCAGCAGCCAAGACCACGTTAGTCTATCCAGTGGCTACACCTTC	CASSQDHVSLSSGYTF
once	TRBV5-6	TRBJ1-2	TRBD1	TGTGCCAGCAGCTTAGGCAGGGGGCGAAATGGCTACACCTTC	CASSLGRGRNGYTF
-	TRBV27	TRBJ2-7	-	TGTGCCAGCAGTATGGGGCCCTCCTACGAGCAGTACTTC	CASSMGPSYEQYF
-	TRBV5-1	TRBJ2-2	-	TGCGCCAGCAGCTTGGAGTTTGGTAGCGGTAACACCGGGGAGCTGTTTTTT	CASSLEFGSGNTGELFF
-	TRBV6-1	TRBJ1-1	-	TGTGCCAGCAGTGAACCCGGGGGGAACACTGAAGCTTTCTTT	CASSEPGGNTEAFF
few	TRBV27	TRBJ1-2	-	TGTGCCAGCACCGGCGTAGGGCCCAGACAAAACTATGGCTACACCTTC	CASTGVGPRQNYGYTF
-	TRBV27	TRBJ1-5	TRBD1	TGTGCCAGCAGTCCTTACGGACAGGGGACTCAGCCCCAGCATTTT	CASSPYGQGTQPQHF
-	TRBV6-5	TRBJ2-7	-	TGTGCCAGCAGTTACGGGACCTCTTACGAGCAGTACTTC	CASSYGTSYEQYF
-	TRBV30	TRBJ2-3	TRBD1	TGTGCCGCGGGGACAGGGACCACAGATACGCAGTATTTT	CAAGTGTTDTQYF
-	TRBV27	TRBJ2-3	TRBD2	TGTGCCAGCAGTTCACCTGCGGGAGTTGGTGGGTCAAGGGCAGATACGCAGTATTTT	CASSSPAGVGGSRADTQYF
-	TRBV7-2	TRBJ2-3	-	TGTGCCAGCAGCTCCTGGGACACAGATACGCAGTATTTT	CASSSWDTDTQYF
-	TRBV18	TRBJ1-2	-	TGTGCCAGCTCACCATCCGACCGGAGGGACGGCTACACCTTC	CASSPSDRRDGYTF
-	TRBV5-1	TRBJ2-7	TRBD1	TGCGCCAGCAGCACCGGGACAGGGATCTACGAGCAGTACTTC	CASSTGTGIYEQYF
-	TRBV27	TRBJ1-6	TRBD1	TGTGCCAGCAGTGAGAGACAGGGACCGAGTTCACCCCTCCACTTT	CASSERQGPSSPLHF
few	TRBV2	TRBJ2-7	TRBD2	TGTGCCAGCAGTGAAGGGGGAGGGAGCTCCTACGAGCAGTACTTC	CASSEGGGSSYEQYF
-	TRBV30	TRBJ1-1	-	TGTGCCTGGAGTGTGGGGGGCACTGAAGCTTTCTTT	CAWSVGGTEAFF
-	TRBV7-7	TRBJ2-5	TRBD1	TGTGCCAGCAGCTTCGTGACAGGGACGGGGGAGACCCAGTACTTC	CASSFVTGTGETQYF
-	TRBV25-1	TRBJ2-3	TRBD1	TGTGCCAGCAGTGGATCCCGGGACAGCACCACAGATACGCAGTATTTT	CASSGSRDSTTDTQYF
-	TRBV9	TRBJ1-5	-	TGTGCCAGCAGCGTAGGTGAGACACTTAATCAGCCCCAGCATTTT	CASSVGETLNQPQHF
-	TRBV4-1	TRBJ2-5	TRBD2	TGCGCCAGCAGCCCTGGGACTAGCGGGGGGAATCGGGAGACCCAGTACTTC	CASSPGTSGGNRETQYF
-	TRBV4-1	TRBJ2-7	-	TGCGCCAGCAGCCAAGTGGCAGATACCTACGAGCAGTACTTC	CASSQVADTYEQYF
-	TRBV27	TRBJ2-7	-	TGTGCCAGCAGTTTATCGAGAACAGACTCGGACGAGCAGTACTTC	CASSLSRTDSDEQYF
-	TRBV9	TRBJ2-6	-	TGTGCCAGCAGCGATACGGCTACACGGGTTTCTGGGGCCAACGTCCTGACTTTC	CASSDTATRVSGANVLTF
-	TRBV25-1	TRBJ2-1	-	TGTGCCAGCAGTGAAACCGGTTTGGATGAGCAGTTCTTC	CASSETGLDEQFF
-	TRBV18	TRBJ2-3	-	TGTGCCAGCTCGTCGGGCCCGACGCAGTATTTT	CASSSGPTQYF
-	TRBV9	TRBJ2-3	TRBD2	TGTGCCAGCAGCCCCATTACGGGGGGGTCCACAGATACGCAGTATTTT	CASSPITGGSTDTQYF
-	TRBV19	TRBJ2-7	-	TGTGCCAGTAGTACGGCGGCGGACGACTCCTACGAGCAGTACTTC	CASSTAADDSYEQYF
-	TRBV27	TRBJ1-5	-	TGTGCCAGCAGTTCGGGACGGTATAGCAATCAGCCCCAGCATTTT	CASSSGRYSNQPQHF
-	TRBV4-1	TRBJ1-5	-	TGCGCCAGCAGCCAAGCCACAGGTCCATGGCCCCAGCATTTT	CASSQATGPWPQHF
-	TRBV15	TRBJ1-2	-	TGTGCCACCAGTCCTAGTCGGGGGAACTATGGCTACACCTTC	CATSPSRGNYGYTF
once	TRBV30	TRBJ2-7	TRBD2	TGTGCCTGGAGTTTTAGCGGGTGGTACGAGCAGTACTTC	CAWSFSGWYEQYF
-	TRBV25-1	TRBJ2-7	-	TGTGCCAGCAGACACACAGGGAACGAGCAGTACTTC	CASRHTGNEQYF
-	TRBV6-5	TRBJ2-7	-	TGTGCCAGCAGTTACTCGGGACCAGGGGGGAGCTACGAGCAGTACTTC	CASSYSGPGGSYEQYF
-	TRBV4-1	TRBJ1-2	TRBD1	TGCGCCAGCAGCCAAGGCCCCGGGACAGGAGACTATGGCTACACCTTC	CASSQGPGTGDYGYTF
few	TRBV29-1	TRBJ2-5	TRBD1	TGCAGCGTTGAATCACAGGGGGAGGAGACCCAGTACTTC	CSVESQGEETQYF
-	TRBV4-3	TRBJ2-1	-	TGCGCCAGCAGCCTAGGACTCGGCGATGAGCAGTTCTTC	CASSLGLGDEQFF
-	TRBV29-1	TRBJ2-5	TRBD2	TGCAGCGTGGGAGCGGGGGAGACCCAGTACTTC	CSVGAGETQYF
-	TRBV7-9	TRBJ1-5	-	TGTGCCAGCAGCTTAGGAGGCACCGAGGGCCAGCATTTT	CASSLGGTEGQHF
-	TRBV7-3	TRBJ2-2	-	TGTGCCAGCAGCTTATTCCGGACAGTGAACACCGGGGAGCTGTTTTTT	CASSLFRTVNTGELFF
-	TRBV7-2	TRBJ2-2	-	TGTGCCAGCAGCTTAACGAAACGGCGAGTTAATTCCGCCGGGGAGCTGTTTTTT	CASSLTKRRVNSAGELFF
-	TRBV29-1	TRBJ2-3	-	TGCAGCGTTGAGGTCAGACAAGGGGATACGCAGTATTTT	CSVEVRQGDTQYF
-	TRBV4-2	TRBJ2-5	-	TGTGCCAGCAGCCACAGTTTTTCCCGATTGGGGATCCAAGAGACCCAGTACTTC	CASSHSFSRLGIQETQYF
few	TRBV2	TRBJ2-1	TRBD2	TGTGCCAGCAGTGTAGCGGGGAACTCCTACAATGAGCAGTTCTTC	CASSVAGNSYNEQFF
-	TRBV9	TRBJ2-7	-	TGTGCCAGCAGCGTACATGAGGGGGGAAGAGAGCAGTACTTC	CASSVHEGGREQYF
-	TRBV5-1	TRBJ2-7	-	TGCGCCAGCAGCCTGACAGTTGCCAGCTCCTACGAGCAGTACTTC	CASSLTVASSYEQYF
-	TRBV5-6	TRBJ1-2	-	TGTGCCAGCAGCTCGACAGGCTATGGCTACACCTTC	CASSSTGYGYTF
-	TRBV28	TRBJ2-7	TRBD1	TGTGCCAGCGGGACAGGGGGCTACGAGCAGTACTTC	CASGTGGYEQYF
once	TRBV6-5	TRBJ1-2	-	TGTGCCAGCAGTTACTCTCATGACTATGGCTACACCTTC	CASSYSHDYGYTF
few	TRBV4-1	TRBJ1-2	-	TGCGCCAGCAGCCAAGCGGGGAGACCAAACTATGGCTACACCTTC	CASSQAGRPNYGYTF
few	TRBV7-9	TRBJ2-2	TRBD2	TGTGCCAGCAGCTTATCGACTAGCGGGAGTCCCGGGGAGCTGTTTTTT	CASSLSTSGSPGELFF